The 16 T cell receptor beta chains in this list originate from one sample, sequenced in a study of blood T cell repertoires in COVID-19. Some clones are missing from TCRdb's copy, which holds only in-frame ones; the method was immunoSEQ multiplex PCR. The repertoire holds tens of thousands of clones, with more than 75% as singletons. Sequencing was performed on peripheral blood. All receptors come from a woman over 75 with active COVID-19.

This CDR3 reads CASSMATSGSQETQYF. DNA of the CDR3: TGTGCCAGTAGTATGGCGACTAGCGGGAGTCAAGAGACCCAGTACTTC. The V gene is TRBV19, the J gene TRBJ2-5; 12 positions agree with TRBD2. The CDR3 length is 16 residues. Germline lookup yields CDR1 LNHDA and CDR2 SQIVND (reference sequence). V lost 3 bases to trimming and J lost 2 bases; unmatched junction nucleotides: 4.

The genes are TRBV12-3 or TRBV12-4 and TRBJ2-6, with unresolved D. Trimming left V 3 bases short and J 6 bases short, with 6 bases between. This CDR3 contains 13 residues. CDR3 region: CASSFEAANVLTF. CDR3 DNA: TGTGCCAGCAGTTTCGAGGCGGCCAACGTCCTGACTTTC.

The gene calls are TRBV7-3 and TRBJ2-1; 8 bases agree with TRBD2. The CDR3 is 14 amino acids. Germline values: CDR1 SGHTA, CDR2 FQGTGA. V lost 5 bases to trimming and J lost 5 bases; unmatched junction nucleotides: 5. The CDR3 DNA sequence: TGTGCCAGCAGCCTAGCGGGTCGAAACAATGAGCAGTTCTTC. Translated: CASSLAGRNNEQFF.

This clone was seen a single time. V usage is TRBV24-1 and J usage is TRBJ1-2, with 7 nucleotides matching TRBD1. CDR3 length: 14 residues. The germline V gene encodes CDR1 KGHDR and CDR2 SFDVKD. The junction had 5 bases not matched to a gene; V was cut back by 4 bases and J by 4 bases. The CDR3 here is CATSDARGTYGYTF. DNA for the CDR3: TGTGCCACCAGTGACGCCAGGGGGACCTATGGCTACACCTTC.

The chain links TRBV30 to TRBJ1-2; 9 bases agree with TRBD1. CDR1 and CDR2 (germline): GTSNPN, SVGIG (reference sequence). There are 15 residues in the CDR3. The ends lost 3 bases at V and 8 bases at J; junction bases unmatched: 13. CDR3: CAWRGAPGQGGGYTF. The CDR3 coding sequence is TGTGCCTGGAGGGGGGCTCCGGGACAGGGAGGCGGCTACACCTTC.

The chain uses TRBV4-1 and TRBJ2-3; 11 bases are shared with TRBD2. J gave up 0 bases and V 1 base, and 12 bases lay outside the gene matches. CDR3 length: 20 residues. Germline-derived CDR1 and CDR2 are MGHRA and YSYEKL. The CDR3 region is CASSQGRGSGRETSTDTQYF. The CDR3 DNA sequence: TGCGCCAGCAGCCAAGGACGGGGTAGCGGGAGGGAAACCAGCACAGATACGCAGTATTTT.

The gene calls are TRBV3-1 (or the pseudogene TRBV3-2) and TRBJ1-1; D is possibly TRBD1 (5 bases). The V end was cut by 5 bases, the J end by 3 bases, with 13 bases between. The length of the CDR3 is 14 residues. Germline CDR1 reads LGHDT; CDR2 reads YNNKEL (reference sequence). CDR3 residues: CASSSREGHTEAFF. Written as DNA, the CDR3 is TGTGCCAGCAGCTCCCGGGAGGGGCACACTGAAGCTTTCTTT.

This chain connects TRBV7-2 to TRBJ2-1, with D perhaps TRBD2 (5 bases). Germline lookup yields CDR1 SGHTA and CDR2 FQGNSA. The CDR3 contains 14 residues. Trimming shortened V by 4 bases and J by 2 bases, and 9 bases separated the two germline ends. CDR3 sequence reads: CASSWESTYNEQFF. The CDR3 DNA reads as TGTGCCAGCAGCTGGGAGAGCACCTACAATGAGCAGTTCTTC.

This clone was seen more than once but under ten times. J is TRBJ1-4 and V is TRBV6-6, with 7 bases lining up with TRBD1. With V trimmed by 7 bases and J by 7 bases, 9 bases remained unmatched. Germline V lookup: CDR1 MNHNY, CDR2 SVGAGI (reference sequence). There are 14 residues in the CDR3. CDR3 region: CASTPPGGGEKLFF. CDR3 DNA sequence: TGTGCCAGCACCCCCCCAGGGGGAGGTGAAAAACTGTTTTTT.

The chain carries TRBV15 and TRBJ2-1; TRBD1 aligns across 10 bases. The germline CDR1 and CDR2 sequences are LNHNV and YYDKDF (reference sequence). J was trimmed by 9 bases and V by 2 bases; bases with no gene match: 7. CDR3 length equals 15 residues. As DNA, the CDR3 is TGTGCCACCAGCAGACCCGACAGGGGGCGGGGTGAGCAGTTCTTC. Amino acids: CATSRPDRGRGEQFF.

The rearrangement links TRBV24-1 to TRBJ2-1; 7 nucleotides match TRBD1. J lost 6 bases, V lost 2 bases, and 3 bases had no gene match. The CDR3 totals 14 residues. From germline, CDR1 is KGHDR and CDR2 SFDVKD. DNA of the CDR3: TGTGCCACCAGTGATTACAGGGGCGGCAATGAGCAGTTCTTC. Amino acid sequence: CATSDYRGGNEQFF.

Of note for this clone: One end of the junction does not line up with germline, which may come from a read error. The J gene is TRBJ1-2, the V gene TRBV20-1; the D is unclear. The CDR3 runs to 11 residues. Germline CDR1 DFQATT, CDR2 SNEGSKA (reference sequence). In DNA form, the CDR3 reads TGCAGTGCTAGAGATGCCTATAGCTACACCTTC. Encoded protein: CSARDAYSYTF.

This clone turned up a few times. CDR3 nucleotides: TGTGCCAGCAGTTTATTTCGCGGGAGCGAGCAGTACTTC. It codes for CASSLFRGSEQYF. The gene calls are TRBV27 and TRBJ2-7; 7 nucleotides match TRBD2. The trim removed 1 base at V and 6 bases at J, leaving 3 bases unmatched. Per the germline V gene, CDR1 is MNHEY and CDR2 is SMNVEV (reference sequence). This CDR3 spans 13 amino acids.

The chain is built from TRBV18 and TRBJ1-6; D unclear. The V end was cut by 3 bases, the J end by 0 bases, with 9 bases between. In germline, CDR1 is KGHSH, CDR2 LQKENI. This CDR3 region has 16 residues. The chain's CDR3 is CASSPTMSSYNSPLHF. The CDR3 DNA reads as TGTGCCAGCTCACCGACAATGAGCTCCTATAATTCACCCCTCCACTTT. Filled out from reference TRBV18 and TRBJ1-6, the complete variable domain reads NAGVMQNPRHLVRRRGQEARLRCSPMKGHSHVYWYRQLPEEGLKFMVYLQKENIIDESGMPKERFSAEFPKEGPSILRIQQVVRGDSAAYFCASSPTMSSYNSPLHFGNGTRLTVT.

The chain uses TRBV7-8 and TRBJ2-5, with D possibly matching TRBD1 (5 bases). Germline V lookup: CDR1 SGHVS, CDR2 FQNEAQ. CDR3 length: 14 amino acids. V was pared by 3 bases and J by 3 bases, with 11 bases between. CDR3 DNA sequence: TGTGCCAGCAGCTTTGTTAACAGGAAAGAGACCCAGTACTTC. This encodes CASSFVNRKETQYF. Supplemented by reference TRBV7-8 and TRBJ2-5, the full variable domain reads GAGVSQSPRYKVAKRGQDVALRCDPISGHVSLFWYQQALGQGPEFLTYFQNEAQLDKSGLPSDRFFAERPEGSVSTLKIQRTQQEDSAVYLCASSFVNRKETQYFGPGTRLLVL.

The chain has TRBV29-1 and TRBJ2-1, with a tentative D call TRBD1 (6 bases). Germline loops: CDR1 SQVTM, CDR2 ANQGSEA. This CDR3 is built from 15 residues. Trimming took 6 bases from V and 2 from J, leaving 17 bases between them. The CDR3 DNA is TGCAGCGTCCTACAGGGAAACGTCGCCTACAATGAGCAGTTCTTC. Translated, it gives CSVLQGNVAYNEQFF.